This TCR beta chain originates from a study of T cells in Graves' hyperthyroidism and ophthalmopathy. Points from the study as a whole: The majority of expanded thyroid clonotypes above 0.001 also appeared in blood.

This CDR3 has 14 residues. The ends lost 4 bases at V and 9 bases at J; junction bases unmatched: 4. Germline CDR1 MNHEY, CDR2 SMNVEV (reference sequence). Stable hyperthyroidism: no ophthalmopathy progression over 18 months of follow-up. Uncontrolled infection, other autoimmune disease, pregnancy or lactation disqualified patients from enrolment. Fresh peripheral blood, around 11 ml of it, supplied the PBMCs. RNA transcripts yielded amplified TCR beta CDR3 regions. In the first-round RT-PCR of the TCR CDR3, the HTBI primer set was used. TCRdb re-analysed the multiplex PCR reads in MiXCR, keeping a single row per CDR3 protein. Here the sample spans roughly 570,000 distinct CDR3 sequences, approximately 14% being singletons. In this sample, this clonotype turned up a few times. Its antigen is currently unknown.

The receptor's source is a woman aged 25 to 39 with Graves' hyperthyroidism. The chain links TRBV27 to TRBJ1-6; 9 nucleotides align to TRBD1. Sequencing was done on a sample of blood. The CDR3 protein is CASSSYRGRSPLHF. The CDR3 nucleotides are TGTGCCAGCAGTTCCTACAGGGGGCGTTCACCCCTCCACTTT.